This T cell receptor beta chain comes out of a study of blood T cell repertoires in COVID-19. The wider study: COVID-19 samples, acute and convalescent, were from the United States, Italy and Spain. T cells, B-cell-depleted T cells, or PBMCs provided the cDNA or gDNA that served as material.

Original handling: Counts of nucleated cells, estimated from reference gene primer amplification, were obtained. TCRdb's copy holds only in-frame clones and misses some; the assay was immunoSEQ multiplex PCR. The DNA was the basis for D and trimming; V, J and clone size are from that table. In the table there are over 200,000 clones, about 87% of which are singletons. The CDR3 loop spans 14 amino acids. The V gene lost 2 bases and the J gene lost 5 bases, with 12 bases spanning the gap. The V gene's germline CDR1 is KGHSH and CDR2 LQKENI. Sequences were obtained from peripheral blood. This TCR was recovered from a woman in her 50s with acute or convalescent COVID-19. The rearrangement links TRBV18 to TRBJ2-5; D gene unclear. CDR3: CASSPDVSRETQYF. The CDR3 DNA reads as TGTGCCAGCTCACCAGATGTATCCAGGGAGACCCAGTACTTC. Based on the CDR3 plus reference TRBV18 and TRBJ2-5, the full variable domain is NAGVMQNPRHLVRRRGQEARLRCSPMKGHSHVYWYRQLPEEGLKFMVYLQKENIIDESGMPKERFSAEFPKEGPSILRIQQVVRGDSAAYFCASSPDVSRETQYFGPGTRLLVL.